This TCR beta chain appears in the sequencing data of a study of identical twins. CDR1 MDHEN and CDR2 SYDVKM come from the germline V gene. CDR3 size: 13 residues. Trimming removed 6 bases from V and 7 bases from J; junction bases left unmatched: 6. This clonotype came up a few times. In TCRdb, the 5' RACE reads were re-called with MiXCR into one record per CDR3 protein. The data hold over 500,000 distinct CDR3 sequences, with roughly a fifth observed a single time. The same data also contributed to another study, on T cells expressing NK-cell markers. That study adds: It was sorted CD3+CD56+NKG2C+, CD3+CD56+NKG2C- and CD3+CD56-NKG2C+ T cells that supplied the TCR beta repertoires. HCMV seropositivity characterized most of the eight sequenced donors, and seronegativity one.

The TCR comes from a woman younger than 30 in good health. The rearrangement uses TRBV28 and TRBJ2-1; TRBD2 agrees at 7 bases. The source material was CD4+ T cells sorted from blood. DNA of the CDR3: TGTGCCAGCAGCTTTCGGGGGGAAAATGAGCAGTTCTTC. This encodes CASSFRGENEQFF.